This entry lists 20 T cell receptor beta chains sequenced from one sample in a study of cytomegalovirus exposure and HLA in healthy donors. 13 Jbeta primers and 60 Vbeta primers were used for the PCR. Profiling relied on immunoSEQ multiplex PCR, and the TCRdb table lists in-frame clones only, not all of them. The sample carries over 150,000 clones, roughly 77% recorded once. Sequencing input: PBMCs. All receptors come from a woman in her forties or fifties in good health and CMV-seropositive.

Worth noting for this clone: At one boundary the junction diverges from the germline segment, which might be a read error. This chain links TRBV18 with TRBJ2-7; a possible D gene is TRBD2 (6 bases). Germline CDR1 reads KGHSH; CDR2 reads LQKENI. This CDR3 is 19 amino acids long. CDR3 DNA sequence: TGTGCCAGCCCACCGACCGGGAGCGGGCATCGGCTAGCGAGCTACGAGCAGTACTTC. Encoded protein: CASPPTGSGHRLASYEQYF.

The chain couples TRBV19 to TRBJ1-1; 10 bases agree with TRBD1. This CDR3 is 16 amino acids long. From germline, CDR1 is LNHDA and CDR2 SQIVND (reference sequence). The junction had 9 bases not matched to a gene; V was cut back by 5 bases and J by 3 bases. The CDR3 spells CASSLRQGAGDTEAFF. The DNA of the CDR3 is TGTGCCAGTAGTCTCCGACAGGGGGCCGGGGACACTGAAGCTTTCTTT. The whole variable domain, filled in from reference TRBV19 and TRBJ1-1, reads DGGITQSPKYLFRKEGQNVTLSCEQNLNHDAMYWYRQDPGQGLRLIYYSQIVNDFQKGDIAEGYSVSREKKESFPLTVTSAQKNPTAFYLCASSLRQGAGDTEAFFGQGTRLTVV.

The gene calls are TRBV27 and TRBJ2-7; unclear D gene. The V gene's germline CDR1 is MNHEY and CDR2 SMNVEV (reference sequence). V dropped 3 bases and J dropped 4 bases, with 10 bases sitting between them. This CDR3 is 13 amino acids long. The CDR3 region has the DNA TGTGCCAGCAGTTTTGCCAGAACATACGAGCAGTACTTC. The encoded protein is CASSFARTYEQYF.

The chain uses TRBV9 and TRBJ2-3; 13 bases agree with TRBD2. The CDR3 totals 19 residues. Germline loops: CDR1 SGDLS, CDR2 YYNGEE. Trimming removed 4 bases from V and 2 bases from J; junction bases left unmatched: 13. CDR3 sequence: CASSHQMGTSGDYTDTQYF. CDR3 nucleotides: TGTGCCAGCAGCCATCAGATGGGGACTAGCGGGGATTACACAGATACGCAGTATTTT. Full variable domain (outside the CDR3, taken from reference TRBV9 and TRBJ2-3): DSGVTQTPKHLITATGQRVTLRCSPRSGDLSVYWYQQSLDQGLQFLIQYYNGEERAKGNILERFSAQQFPDLHSELNLSSLELGDSALYFCASSHQMGTSGDYTDTQYFGPGTRLTVL.

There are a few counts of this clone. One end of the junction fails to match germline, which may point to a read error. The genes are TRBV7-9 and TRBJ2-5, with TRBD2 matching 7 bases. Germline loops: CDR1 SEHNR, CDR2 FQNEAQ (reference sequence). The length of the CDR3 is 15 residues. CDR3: CSSSPGEGNKKTQYF. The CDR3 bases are TGTTCCAGCAGCCCGGGGGAGGGTAACAAAAAGACCCAGTACTTC.

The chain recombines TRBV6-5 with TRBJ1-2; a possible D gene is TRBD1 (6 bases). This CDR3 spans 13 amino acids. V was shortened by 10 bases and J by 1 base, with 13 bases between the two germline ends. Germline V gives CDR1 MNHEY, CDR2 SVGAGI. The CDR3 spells CATKGQSNYGYTF. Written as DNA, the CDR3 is TGTGCCACCAAAGGACAGAGTAACTATGGCTACACCTTC.

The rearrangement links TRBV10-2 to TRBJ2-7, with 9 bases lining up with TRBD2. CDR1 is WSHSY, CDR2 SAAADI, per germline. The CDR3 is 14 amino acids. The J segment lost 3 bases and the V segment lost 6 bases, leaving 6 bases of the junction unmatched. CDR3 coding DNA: TGCGCCAGCAGGTTGGGACTAGCCTACTACGAGCAGTACTTC. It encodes CASRLGLAYYEQYF.

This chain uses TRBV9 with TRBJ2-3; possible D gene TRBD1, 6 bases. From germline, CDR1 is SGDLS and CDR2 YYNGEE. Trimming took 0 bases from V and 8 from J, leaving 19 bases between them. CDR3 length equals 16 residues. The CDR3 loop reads CASSVESGQQTTTQYF. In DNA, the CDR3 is TGTGCCAGCAGCGTAGAGAGTGGACAGCAGACTACTACGCAGTATTTT.

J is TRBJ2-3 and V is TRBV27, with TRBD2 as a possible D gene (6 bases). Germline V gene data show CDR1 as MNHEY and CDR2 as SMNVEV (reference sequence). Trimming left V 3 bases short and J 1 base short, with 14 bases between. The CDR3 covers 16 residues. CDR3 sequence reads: CASSFPGTGGTDTQYF. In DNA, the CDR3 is TGTGCCAGCAGTTTCCCCGGGACTGGAGGCACAGATACGCAGTATTTT.

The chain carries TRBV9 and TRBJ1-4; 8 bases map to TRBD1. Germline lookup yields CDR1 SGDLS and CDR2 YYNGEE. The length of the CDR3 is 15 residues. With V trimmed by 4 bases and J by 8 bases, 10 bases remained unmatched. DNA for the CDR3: TGTGCCAGCAGCCCCGTCGGACAGGGAGGGGAAAAACTGTTTTTT. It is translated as CASSPVGQGGEKLFF.

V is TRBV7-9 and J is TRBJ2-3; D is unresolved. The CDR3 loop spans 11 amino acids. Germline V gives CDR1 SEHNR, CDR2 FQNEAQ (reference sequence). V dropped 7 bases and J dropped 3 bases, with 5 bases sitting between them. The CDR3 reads CASIQTDTQYF. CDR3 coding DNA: TGTGCCAGCATACAGACAGATACGCAGTATTTT.

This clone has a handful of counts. CDR3 DNA: TGTGCCAGCAGGTCACAGGGGAACACTGAAGCTTTCTTT. Translating it yields CASRSQGNTEAFF. The chain has TRBV6-1 and TRBJ1-1, with D tentatively TRBD1 (6 bases). The germline V gene has CDR1 MNHNS and CDR2 SASEGT. CDR3 size: 13 residues. Trimming took 6 bases from V and 1 from J, leaving 9 bases between them.

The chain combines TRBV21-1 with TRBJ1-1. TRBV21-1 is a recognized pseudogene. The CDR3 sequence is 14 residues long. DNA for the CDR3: TGTGCCAGCAGCAAACGAAGGGAGGGCACTGAAGCTTTCTTT. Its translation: CASSKRREGTEAFF.

In DNA form, the CDR3 reads TGTGCCAGCAGCAGTCCCAGGGACAGGGCCGATGAAAAACTGTTTTTT. Encoded protein: CASSSPRDRADEKLFF. The V and J genes are TRBV7-9 and TRBJ1-4, with 9 bases aligning to TRBD1. The CDR3 loop spans 16 amino acids. Trimming at V came to 5 bases and at J to 6 bases, leaving 10 bases not matched to a gene. The germline gives CDR1 SEHNR, CDR2 FQNEAQ (reference sequence).

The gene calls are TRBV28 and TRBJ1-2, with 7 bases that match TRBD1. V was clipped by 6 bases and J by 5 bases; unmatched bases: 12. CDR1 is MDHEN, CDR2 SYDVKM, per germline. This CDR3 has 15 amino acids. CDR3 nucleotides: TGTGCCAGCAGCTACACCCGGGACAGAAGTTATGGCTACACCTTC. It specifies CASSYTRDRSYGYTF.

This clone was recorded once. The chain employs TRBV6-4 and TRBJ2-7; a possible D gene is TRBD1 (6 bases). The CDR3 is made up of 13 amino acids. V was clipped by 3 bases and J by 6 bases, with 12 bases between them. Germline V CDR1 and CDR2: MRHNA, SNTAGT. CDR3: CASSEGQLSEQYF. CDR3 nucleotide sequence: TGTGCCAGCAGTGAAGGACAGTTAAGCGAGCAGTACTTC.

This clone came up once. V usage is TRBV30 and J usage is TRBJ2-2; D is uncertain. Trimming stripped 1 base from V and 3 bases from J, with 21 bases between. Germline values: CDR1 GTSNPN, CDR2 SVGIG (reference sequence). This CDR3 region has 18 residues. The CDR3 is CAWSALRRVVSHTGELFF. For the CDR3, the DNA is TGTGCCTGGAGTGCCCTTCGTAGAGTGGTCTCCCACACCGGGGAGCTGTTTTTT.

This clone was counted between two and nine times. The CDR3 nucleotides are TGTGCCAGCGGAAGGGGCCCCCACACCGGGGAGCTGTTTTTT. Amino acid sequence: CASGRGPHTGELFF. J is TRBJ2-2 and V is TRBV5-6, with a weak D call TRBD1 (5 bases). V was trimmed by 7 bases and J by 3 bases, leaving 13 bases between them. The CDR3 sequence is 14 residues long. Germline lookup yields CDR1 SGHDT and CDR2 YYEEEE.

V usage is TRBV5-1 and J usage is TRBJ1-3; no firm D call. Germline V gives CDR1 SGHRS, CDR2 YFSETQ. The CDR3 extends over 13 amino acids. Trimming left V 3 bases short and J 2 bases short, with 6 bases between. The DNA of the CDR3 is TGCGCCAGCAGCTCGGTTCCTGGAAACACCATATATTTT. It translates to CASSSVPGNTIYF.

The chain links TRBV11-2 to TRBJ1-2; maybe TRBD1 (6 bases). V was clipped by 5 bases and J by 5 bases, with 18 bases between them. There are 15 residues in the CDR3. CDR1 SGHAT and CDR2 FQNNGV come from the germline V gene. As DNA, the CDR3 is TGTGCCAGCAGCCCCAAGGGGGGGGCGCAATATGGCTACACCTTC. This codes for CASSPKGGAQYGYTF.